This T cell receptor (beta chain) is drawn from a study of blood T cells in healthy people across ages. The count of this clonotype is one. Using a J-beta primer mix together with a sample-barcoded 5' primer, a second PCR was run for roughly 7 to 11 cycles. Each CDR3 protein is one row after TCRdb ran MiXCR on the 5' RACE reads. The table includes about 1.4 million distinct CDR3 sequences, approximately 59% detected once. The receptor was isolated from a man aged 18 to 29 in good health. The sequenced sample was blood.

The CDR3: CASRALAVGHGGELFF. The CDR3 DNA reads as TGTGCCAGCAGGGCACTAGCGGTTGGACATGGCGGGGAGCTGTTTTTT. V gene TRBV3-1 combines with J gene TRBJ2-2; 8 bases fit TRBD2. This CDR3 is built from 16 residues. Trimming at V came to 6 bases and at J to 7 bases, leaving 13 bases not matched to a gene. From germline, CDR1 is LGHDT and CDR2 YNNKEL (reference sequence). The full variable domain, with the rest looked up from reference TRBV3-1 and TRBJ2-2, is DTAVSQTPKYLVTQMGNDKSIKCEQNLGHDTMYWYKQDSKKFLKIMFSYNNKELIINETVPNRFSPKSPDKAHLNLHINSLELGDSAVYFCASRALAVGHGGELFFGEGSRLTVL.